Listed here are 32 T cell receptor beta chains from one sample, sequenced in a study of T cell responses to AZD1222 COVID-19 vaccine. The assay was immunoSEQ multiplex PCR, and TCRdb's table has in-frame clones only and misses some. Among 150,000 to 200,000 clones listed, approximately 94% were seen once. The input for sequencing was peripheral blood, taken 28 days after the second AZD1222 dose. These receptors were collected from an adult who received the AZD1222 COVID-19 vaccine.

This sequence joins TRBV9 and TRBJ2-5; D may correspond to TRBD1 or TRBD2 (5 bases each). The CDR3 totals 16 residues. Germline loops: CDR1 SGDLS, CDR2 YYNGEE. Trimming pared 0 bases from V and 7 bases from J, leaving 19 bases between. The CDR3: CASSVGRSSSQGTQYF. DNA for the CDR3: TGTGCCAGCAGCGTAGGAAGGTCTAGCTCCCAGGGGACCCAGTACTTC.

The rearrangement joins TRBV12-3 or TRBV12-4 to TRBJ1-2; maybe TRBD1 (5 bases). CDR3 length: 13 amino acids. Trimming removed 2 bases at V and 2 bases at J, with 6 bases between. The CDR3 here is CASSLNRNYGYTF. CDR3 DNA: TGTGCCAGCAGTTTAAACAGGAACTATGGCTACACCTTC.

The genes are TRBV9 and TRBJ2-7; TRBD1 matches at 8 bases. Per the germline V gene, CDR1 is SGDLS and CDR2 is YYNGEE. J was trimmed by 2 bases and V by 3 bases; bases with no gene match: 10. The CDR3 consists of 16 residues. CDR3 nucleotide sequence: TGTGCCAGCAGCGAGACCCCGGACAGGGCAACCTACGAGCAGTACTTC. Translated: CASSETPDRATYEQYF.

The chain has TRBV5-1 and TRBJ2-1, with 11 bases identical to TRBD2. Germline V lookup: CDR1 SGHRS, CDR2 YFSETQ. Trimming took 4 bases from V and 4 from J; bases not matched to a gene: 4. The CDR3 is made up of 15 amino acids. The CDR3 sequence is CASSNLAGGYNEQFF. The CDR3 region has the DNA TGCGCCAGCAGCAACCTAGCGGGAGGATACAATGAGCAGTTCTTC.

The rearrangement joins TRBV28 to TRBJ1-5, with D tentatively TRBD1 (5 bases). Germline lookup yields CDR1 MDHEN and CDR2 SYDVKM. V was trimmed by 4 bases and J by 1 base, leaving 14 bases between them. The CDR3 is 16 residues long. The CDR3 nucleotides are TGTGCCAGCAGTTCCGTGGGGGATGGGAGCAATCAGCCCCAGCATTTT. This translates into CASSSVGDGSNQPQHF.

The J gene is TRBJ1-6, the V gene TRBV5-1; 11 bases map to TRBD1. This CDR3 is built from 16 residues. The ends lost 4 bases at V and 9 bases at J; junction bases unmatched: 9. Germline-derived CDR1 and CDR2 are SGHRS and YFSETQ. The CDR3 DNA reads as TGCGCCAGCAGCCCCATGGGGACAGGGGGAGTTTCACCCCTCCACTTT. Protein sequence: CASSPMGTGGVSPLHF.

J is TRBJ2-3 and V is TRBV5-1; the match to TRBD2 covers 9 bases. Germline V CDR1 and CDR2: SGHRS, YFSETQ. J gave up 7 bases and V 4 bases, and 10 bases lay outside the gene matches. The CDR3 has 15 residues. The CDR3 spells CASSPLAGDGNTQYF. CDR3 in DNA: TGCGCCAGCAGCCCCTTAGCGGGAGACGGGAATACGCAGTATTTT. The variable domain in full, completed from reference TRBV5-1 and TRBJ2-3, reads KAGVTQTPRYLIKTRGQQVTLSCSPISGHRSVSWYQQTPGQGLQFLFEYFSETQRNKGNFPGRFSGRQFSNSRSEMNVSTLELGDSALYLCASSPLAGDGNTQYFGPGTRLTVL.

The rearrangement links TRBV21-1 to TRBJ1-1; TRBD1, as called in the table, went unchecked against the DNA. TRBV21-1 is tagged as a pseudogene. The CDR3 runs 16 residues. CDR3: CASSMSRGCRYTEAFF. The CDR3 nucleotides read TGTGCCAGCAGCATGAGCAGGGGGTGTCGGTACACTGAAGCTTTCTTT.

This chain uses TRBV18 with TRBJ2-1; 9 nucleotides agree with TRBD2. The V gene's germline CDR1 is KGHSH and CDR2 LQKENI. The CDR3 is made up of 17 amino acids. The V segment lost 4 bases and the J segment 3 bases; nucleotides outside the gene matches: 10. The CDR3 here is CASSLVSLAGLYNEQFF. The CDR3 DNA follows: TGTGCCAGCTCACTCGTTTCCCTAGCGGGGCTCTACAATGAGCAGTTCTTC.

This chain joins TRBV19 and TRBJ2-2, with D perhaps TRBD2 (6 bases). The CDR3 has 16 amino acids. Between the trimmed V and J ends, which lost 2 bases and 5 bases, there was a span of 15 bases. The V gene's germline CDR1 is LNHDA and CDR2 SQIVND (reference sequence). The CDR3 sequence: CASSILAGIGTGELFF. The CDR3 nucleotides are TGTGCCAGTAGTATACTTGCGGGAATTGGTACCGGGGAGCTGTTTTTT.

The V gene is TRBV3-1 (or the pseudogene TRBV3-2), the J gene TRBJ2-3; 10 bases match TRBD2. The V and J ends lost 4 bases and 10 bases, in that order; junction bases with no gene match: 14. The CDR3 consists of 16 residues. Germline V gene data show CDR1 as LGHDT and CDR2 as YNNKEL (reference sequence). In DNA form, the CDR3 reads TGTGCCAGCAGCCCCCCGAGAAGCGGGAGGGGAATGGCGCAGTATTTT. Encoded protein: CASSPPRSGRGMAQYF.

The V gene is TRBV7-2, the J gene TRBJ2-7, with 10 bases that match TRBD1. Looked up from germline, CDR1 is SGHTA and CDR2 is FQGNSA. This CDR3 is built from 17 residues. The V gene end was trimmed by 0 bases and the J gene end by 2 bases; junction bases not matched to a gene: 7. The CDR3 region is CASSLAGGGQGAYEQYF. CDR3 sequence (DNA): TGTGCCAGCAGCTTAGCGGGAGGAGGACAGGGGGCCTACGAGCAGTACTTC.

The rearrangement links TRBV6-6 to TRBJ1-4; D gene uncertain. With 0 bases removed from V and 2 bases from J, the gap between germline ends came to 7 bases. The length of the CDR3 is 15 residues. Germline CDR1 reads MNHNY; CDR2 reads SVGAGI (reference sequence). The CDR3 DNA reads TGTGCCAGCAGTTACTCAGGCAGCACTAATGAAAAACTGTTTTTT. It is translated as CASSYSGSTNEKLFF.

The chain recombines TRBV9 with TRBJ2-7, with 8 bases identical to TRBD2. Germline lookup yields CDR1 SGDLS and CDR2 YYNGEE. V shed 3 bases, J shed 4 bases, and the junction held 12 bases outside the gene matches. The CDR3 totals 16 residues. CDR3 region: CASSARGGASRYEQYF. As DNA, the CDR3 is TGTGCCAGCAGCGCCCGGGGGGGGGCCTCCCGTTACGAGCAGTACTTC.

The chain carries TRBV19 and TRBJ1-2; D not certain. Germline CDR1 and CDR2: LNHDA and SQIVND (reference sequence). This CDR3 contains 15 residues. Between the trimmed V and J ends, which lost 2 bases and 4 bases, there was a span of 14 bases. The CDR3 sequence is CASSIPPGSPYGYTF. The CDR3 DNA reads as TGTGCCAGTAGTATACCCCCGGGCAGCCCCTATGGCTACACCTTC.

V is TRBV4-1 and J is TRBJ2-1; maybe TRBD2 (6 bases). The CDR3 is 15 amino acids. The V end was cut by 8 bases, the J end by 6 bases, with 20 bases between. The germline CDR1 and CDR2 sequences are MGHRA and YSYEKL. DNA of the CDR3: TGCGCCAGCGGGGGGTTGGGGGTTACGCCCAATGAGCAGTTCTTC. Translating gives CASGGLGVTPNEQFF.

The chain joins TRBV15 to TRBJ1-1; possible D gene TRBD1, 5 bases. The length of the CDR3 is 17 residues. Germline CDR1 reads LNHNV; CDR2 reads YYDKDF (reference sequence). Trimming left V 0 bases short and J 4 bases short, with 18 bases between. The CDR3 coding sequence is TGTGCCACCAGCAGAGATCGTTCGCGGAGGGACCTCACTGAAGCTTTCTTT. Its translation is CATSRDRSRRDLTEAFF.

The V call is TRBV30, the J call TRBJ2-3, with D perhaps TRBD1 (5 bases). The CDR3 extends over 17 amino acids. The germline gives CDR1 GTSNPN, CDR2 SVGIG (reference sequence). The germline V and J ends were trimmed by 3 bases and 0 bases, with 19 bases remaining between them. CDR3 nucleotides: TGTGCCTGGAGCCAAGGGGCCGGCGGATCTAGCACAGATACGCAGTATTTT. Translation gives CAWSQGAGGSSTDTQYF.

V usage is TRBV2 and J usage is TRBJ2-3; a weak D match, TRBD2 (6 bases). CDR1 and CDR2 from the germline V gene are SNHLY and FYNNEI. V was clipped by 8 bases and J by 0 bases, with 15 bases between them. CDR3 size: 15 residues. The CDR3 DNA reads as TGTGCCAGCCTTCCTTGGGGACTTAGCACAGATACGCAGTATTTT. This gives the protein CASLPWGLSTDTQYF.

The sample holds one count of this clone. The chain uses TRBV13 and TRBJ2-2; TRBD2 agrees at 13 bases. The trim removed 5 bases at V and 5 bases at J, leaving 5 bases unmatched. There are 16 residues in the CDR3. Per germline, CDR1 PRHDT and CDR2 FYEKMQ (reference sequence). The DNA for the CDR3 is TGTGCCAGCAGCCACGGACTAGCGGGAGAGACCGGGGAGCTGTTTTTT. This sequence encodes CASSHGLAGETGELFF.

This chain connects TRBV6-5 to TRBJ1-3; D is possibly TRBD1 (5 bases). The CDR3 is made up of 13 amino acids. The V end lost 8 bases, the J end lost 1 base, and 9 bases lay between the germline ends. Germline CDR1 MNHEY, CDR2 SVGAGI. The CDR3 protein is CASARVSGNTIYF. For the CDR3, the DNA is TGTGCCAGCGCCAGGGTGTCTGGAAACACCATATATTTT.

V is TRBV28 and J is TRBJ1-4, with D perhaps matching TRBD1 (5 bases). V lost 5 bases to trimming and J lost 8 bases, with 15 bases between them. This CDR3 region has 14 residues. From germline, CDR1 is MDHEN and CDR2 SYDVKM. The CDR3 bases are TGTGCCAGCAGTGACCAGGGACTGGCCGAAAAACTGTTTTTT. Its translation: CASSDQGLAEKLFF.

This clone was recorded only once. The V gene is TRBV28, the J gene TRBJ2-1; 9 nucleotides agree with TRBD1. The CDR3 has 12 amino acids. V lost 8 bases to trimming and J lost 9 bases; unmatched junction nucleotides: 5. Germline V gene data show CDR1 as MDHEN and CDR2 as SYDVKM. The CDR3 protein is CASHRGRGEQFF. In nucleotides, the CDR3 is TGTGCCAGCCACAGGGGGCGCGGTGAGCAGTTCTTC.

The chain is built from TRBV7-9 and TRBJ2-3, with 15 bases fitting TRBD2. The CDR3 runs 17 residues. Germline trimming cut 5 bases from V and 0 bases from J; bases unmatched to any gene: 3. Germline V gives CDR1 SEHNR, CDR2 FQNEAQ (reference sequence). In nucleotides, the CDR3 is TGTGCCAGCAGCCAAGGACTAGCGGGAGGGAGCACAGATACGCAGTATTTT. The encoded protein is CASSQGLAGGSTDTQYF.

The chain uses TRBV7-2 and TRBJ1-2; possibly TRBD1 for D (6 bases). V was cut by 5 bases and J by 4 bases, with 11 bases left in between. The CDR3 length is 13 residues. Germline V gene lookup returns CDR1 SGHTA and CDR2 FQGNSA. The chain's CDR3 is CASSPQGIYGYTF. The CDR3 DNA reads TGTGCCAGCAGCCCACAGGGTATCTATGGCTACACCTTC.

The chain links TRBV4-1 to TRBJ1-1; D gene uncertain. The CDR3 consists of 17 residues. Germline V gene lookup returns CDR1 MGHRA and CDR2 YSYEKL. V shed 1 base and J shed 4 bases, with 19 bases lying between them. For the CDR3, the DNA is TGCGCCAGCAGCCAAGTTTTGAAGGGAGCTCGGGGCACTGAAGCTTTCTTT. It is translated as CASSQVLKGARGTEAFF.

This clone appeared once. V is TRBV5-1 and J is TRBJ2-1; TRBD2 matches 10 bases. Germline trimming cut 3 bases from V and 14 bases from J; bases unmatched to any gene: 14. The germline CDR1 and CDR2 sequences are SGHRS and YFSETQ. The CDR3 is 15 amino acids. The CDR3 loop reads CASSSSGSPAMSEFF. CDR3 bases: TGCGCCAGCAGCTCTAGCGGGAGCCCTGCAATGAGCGAGTTCTTC.

This chain joins TRBV6-2 or TRBV6-3 and TRBJ2-1; D might be TRBD2 (6 bases). Germline V gene lookup returns CDR1 MNHEY and CDR2 SVGEGT. The ends were cut back, 4 bases at V and 8 bases at J, with 15 bases in the middle. The CDR3 covers 14 residues. The CDR3: CASSSVGSSDEQFF. The CDR3 DNA reads as TGTGCCAGCAGTTCAGTCGGGAGTTCGGATGAGCAGTTCTTC.

The chain carries TRBV7-2 and TRBJ2-2, with D maybe TRBD2 (6 bases). This CDR3 is 14 amino acids long. In germline, CDR1 is SGHTA, CDR2 FQGNSA. Trimming removed 5 bases at V and 7 bases at J, with 14 bases between. The CDR3: CASSPSRRGGELFF. CDR3 nucleotides: TGTGCCAGCAGCCCCTCCCGGAGGGGCGGGGAGCTGTTTTTT.

The chain combines TRBV4-1 with TRBJ1-4; D not resolved. V was trimmed by 3 bases and J by 2 bases, leaving 10 bases between them. The CDR3 has 15 residues. The germline V gene encodes CDR1 MGHRA and CDR2 YSYEKL. CDR3 nucleotide sequence: TGCGCCAGCAGCCAGTCTGCGGCCACTAATGAAAAACTGTTTTTT. This gives the protein CASSQSAATNEKLFF.

This chain joins TRBV10-3 and TRBJ1-1, with TRBD1 identical over 7 bases. CDR1 and CDR2 from the germline V gene are ENHRY and SYGVKD. This CDR3 is 14 amino acids long. Trimming at V came to 7 bases and at J to 0 bases, leaving 5 bases not matched to a gene. CDR3 coding DNA: TGTGCCATCACTCGGGACAGCCTGAACACTGAAGCTTTCTTT. As protein: CAITRDSLNTEAFF.

Ten or more counts support this clone. The chain is built from TRBV27 and TRBJ1-2, with 11 bases fitting TRBD1. V shed 5 bases, J shed 8 bases, and the junction held 7 bases outside the gene matches. CDR3 length: 14 residues. Germline CDR1 reads MNHEY; CDR2 reads SMNVEV (reference sequence). The chain's CDR3 is CASSPGQGAQGYTF. CDR3 DNA: TGTGCCAGCAGTCCCGGACAGGGGGCACAGGGCTACACCTTC.